The clone carrying this TCR beta chain was counted only a few times. What it recognizes is unknown. These data are taken from a study of cytotoxic CD8 clonotypes in ibrutinib-treated CLL. General study results and limits: Once treatment began, public clonotypes, which were uncommon, contracted or stayed stable. Measured clonality at baseline was greater than in age-matched healthy donors and tracked with circulating CD8+ T-cell counts.

Target depth was 1 in 200,000 to 1 in 1 million T cells, about 10x per clonotype. Using immunoSEQ multiplex PCR, the repertoire was profiled, and TCRdb retains in-frame clones only, with some absent. Here the sample spans about 50,000 clones, roughly three fifths being singletons. Trimming cost V 3 bases and J 7 bases, with 13 bases left between them. This CDR3 contains 14 residues. Germline V gene data show CDR1 as MNHNS and CDR2 as SASEGT. The source material was PBMCs, sampled after 24 months of ibrutinib treatment. This sequence joins TRBV6-1 and TRBJ1-5; D perhaps matches TRBD1 (5 bases). The receptor was derived from a human donor with chronic lymphocytic leukemia. The CDR3 spells CASSDFQRDQPQHF. CDR3 nucleotides: TGTGCCAGCAGTGATTTTCAGAGGGACCAGCCCCAGCATTTT.